Listed here is a single T cell receptor beta chain. The antigen it binds to is not known. No clone much larger than this one lies a single base away; base qualities are absent. These data originate in a study of identical twins (dated by TCRdb to the mid-2010s). With regard to the full study: To test whether fetal clonotypes persist, this study deep-sequenced TCR alpha and beta repertoires from monozygotic twins, from unrelated adults of various ages, and from cord blood. To rule out contamination, the twin experiments were replicated at different times with different library preparation protocols. Here is what the overall study found, with its caveats: Because the same donors could not be followed over many years, the conclusions relied on cross-sectional statistical analysis. Recombination models systematically underestimated out-of-frame TCR alpha sharing in monozygotic twins but agreed with sharing between unrelated individuals. Abundant cord blood beta clonotypes carried fewer insertions; young adult naive repertoires showed a weaker similar trend, while memory repertoires showed none. The excess sharing between twins in beta out-of-frame sequences was weaker because fewer shared sequences reduced the signal-to-noise ratio. Compared with coincidental sharing between unrelated individuals, an excess of low generation-probability sequences was observed among out-of-frame TCR alpha sequences shared between twins. Invariant T cells such as MAIT and iNKT could partly confound zero-insertion analyses, though diverse VJ usage argued against this for most clonotypes.

All donors were healthy Caucasians. Using Miltenyi CD45RO+ enrichment and human naive T-cell isolation kits, memory (CD45RO+) and naive T cells were isolated from PBMC. The method was 5' RACE. TCRdb names Illumina HiSeq 2000 as the instrument used. Template switching added a universal primer binding site, and the final cDNA carried a unique molecular identifier that allowed TCR cDNA molecules to be counted accurately. First-strand cDNA for TCR alpha and beta chains was synthesized from specific primers in the conserved constant-segment region. To control for contamination, every cDNA library carried two barcodes: a SMART-Mk sample barcode plus Illumina barcodes. TruSeq adapter sequences along with Illumina sample barcodes were introduced in two successive PCR steps. The Illumina HiSeq platform was used with custom primers to sequence TCR alpha and beta cDNA libraries. In the authors' own workflow: MiGEC processed the raw reads to extract unique molecular identifiers, while MiXCR was used to determine the CDR3 positions. For each individual, recombination models were inferred using an EM algorithm with the repgenHMM and IGoR tools. The analysis of shared clonotypes was done with the tcR package in R, with sharing normalized by the product of cloneset sizes. To study raw recombination free of thymic and clonal selection effects, out-of-frame nonproductive sequences were analyzed. TCRdb applied fastp at Q25 and MiXCR to the public reads, then kept only in-frame beta chains. When rows share a CDR3 protein, they turn into one entry using the most common DNA and genes. TCRdb's processing, not the authors' own work, is the source of the V and J calls. Present in this sample are roughly 260,000 distinct CDR3 sequences, over 11% of which were seen just once. The top ten clones comprise 7% to 9% of the sample.

This receptor was identified in a woman between 18 and 30 years old in good health. Sequencing was performed on memory (CD45RO+) T cells sorted from blood. The cell subset or site label corresponds to: CD45RO+ enriched T cells.

This receptor carries the CDR3 CASHSDRWGYGYTF. Here is the DNA: TGTGCCAGCCACTCAGACCGGTGGGGCTATGGCTACACCTTC. This chain joins TRBV3-1 to TRBJ1-2; the D gene lacks a confident call. According to the germline V gene (reference sequence), CDR1 reads LGHDT and CDR2 reads YNNKEL. The CDR3 has 14 amino acids, counting the end cysteine and phenylalanine. CDR3 DNA only is kept here, 42 bases in frame from base 1. V gives up 8 bases and J gives up 4 bases, and the segment between their germline ends measures 17 bases. This CDR3, with the reference TRBV3-1 and TRBJ1-2 proteins standing in past its ends, gives the full variable domain DTAVSQTPKYLVTQMGNDKSIKCEQNLGHDTMYWYKQDSKKFLKIMFSYNNKELIINETVPNRFSPKSPDKAHLNLHINSLELGDSAVYFCASHSDRWGYGYTFGSGTRLTVV.